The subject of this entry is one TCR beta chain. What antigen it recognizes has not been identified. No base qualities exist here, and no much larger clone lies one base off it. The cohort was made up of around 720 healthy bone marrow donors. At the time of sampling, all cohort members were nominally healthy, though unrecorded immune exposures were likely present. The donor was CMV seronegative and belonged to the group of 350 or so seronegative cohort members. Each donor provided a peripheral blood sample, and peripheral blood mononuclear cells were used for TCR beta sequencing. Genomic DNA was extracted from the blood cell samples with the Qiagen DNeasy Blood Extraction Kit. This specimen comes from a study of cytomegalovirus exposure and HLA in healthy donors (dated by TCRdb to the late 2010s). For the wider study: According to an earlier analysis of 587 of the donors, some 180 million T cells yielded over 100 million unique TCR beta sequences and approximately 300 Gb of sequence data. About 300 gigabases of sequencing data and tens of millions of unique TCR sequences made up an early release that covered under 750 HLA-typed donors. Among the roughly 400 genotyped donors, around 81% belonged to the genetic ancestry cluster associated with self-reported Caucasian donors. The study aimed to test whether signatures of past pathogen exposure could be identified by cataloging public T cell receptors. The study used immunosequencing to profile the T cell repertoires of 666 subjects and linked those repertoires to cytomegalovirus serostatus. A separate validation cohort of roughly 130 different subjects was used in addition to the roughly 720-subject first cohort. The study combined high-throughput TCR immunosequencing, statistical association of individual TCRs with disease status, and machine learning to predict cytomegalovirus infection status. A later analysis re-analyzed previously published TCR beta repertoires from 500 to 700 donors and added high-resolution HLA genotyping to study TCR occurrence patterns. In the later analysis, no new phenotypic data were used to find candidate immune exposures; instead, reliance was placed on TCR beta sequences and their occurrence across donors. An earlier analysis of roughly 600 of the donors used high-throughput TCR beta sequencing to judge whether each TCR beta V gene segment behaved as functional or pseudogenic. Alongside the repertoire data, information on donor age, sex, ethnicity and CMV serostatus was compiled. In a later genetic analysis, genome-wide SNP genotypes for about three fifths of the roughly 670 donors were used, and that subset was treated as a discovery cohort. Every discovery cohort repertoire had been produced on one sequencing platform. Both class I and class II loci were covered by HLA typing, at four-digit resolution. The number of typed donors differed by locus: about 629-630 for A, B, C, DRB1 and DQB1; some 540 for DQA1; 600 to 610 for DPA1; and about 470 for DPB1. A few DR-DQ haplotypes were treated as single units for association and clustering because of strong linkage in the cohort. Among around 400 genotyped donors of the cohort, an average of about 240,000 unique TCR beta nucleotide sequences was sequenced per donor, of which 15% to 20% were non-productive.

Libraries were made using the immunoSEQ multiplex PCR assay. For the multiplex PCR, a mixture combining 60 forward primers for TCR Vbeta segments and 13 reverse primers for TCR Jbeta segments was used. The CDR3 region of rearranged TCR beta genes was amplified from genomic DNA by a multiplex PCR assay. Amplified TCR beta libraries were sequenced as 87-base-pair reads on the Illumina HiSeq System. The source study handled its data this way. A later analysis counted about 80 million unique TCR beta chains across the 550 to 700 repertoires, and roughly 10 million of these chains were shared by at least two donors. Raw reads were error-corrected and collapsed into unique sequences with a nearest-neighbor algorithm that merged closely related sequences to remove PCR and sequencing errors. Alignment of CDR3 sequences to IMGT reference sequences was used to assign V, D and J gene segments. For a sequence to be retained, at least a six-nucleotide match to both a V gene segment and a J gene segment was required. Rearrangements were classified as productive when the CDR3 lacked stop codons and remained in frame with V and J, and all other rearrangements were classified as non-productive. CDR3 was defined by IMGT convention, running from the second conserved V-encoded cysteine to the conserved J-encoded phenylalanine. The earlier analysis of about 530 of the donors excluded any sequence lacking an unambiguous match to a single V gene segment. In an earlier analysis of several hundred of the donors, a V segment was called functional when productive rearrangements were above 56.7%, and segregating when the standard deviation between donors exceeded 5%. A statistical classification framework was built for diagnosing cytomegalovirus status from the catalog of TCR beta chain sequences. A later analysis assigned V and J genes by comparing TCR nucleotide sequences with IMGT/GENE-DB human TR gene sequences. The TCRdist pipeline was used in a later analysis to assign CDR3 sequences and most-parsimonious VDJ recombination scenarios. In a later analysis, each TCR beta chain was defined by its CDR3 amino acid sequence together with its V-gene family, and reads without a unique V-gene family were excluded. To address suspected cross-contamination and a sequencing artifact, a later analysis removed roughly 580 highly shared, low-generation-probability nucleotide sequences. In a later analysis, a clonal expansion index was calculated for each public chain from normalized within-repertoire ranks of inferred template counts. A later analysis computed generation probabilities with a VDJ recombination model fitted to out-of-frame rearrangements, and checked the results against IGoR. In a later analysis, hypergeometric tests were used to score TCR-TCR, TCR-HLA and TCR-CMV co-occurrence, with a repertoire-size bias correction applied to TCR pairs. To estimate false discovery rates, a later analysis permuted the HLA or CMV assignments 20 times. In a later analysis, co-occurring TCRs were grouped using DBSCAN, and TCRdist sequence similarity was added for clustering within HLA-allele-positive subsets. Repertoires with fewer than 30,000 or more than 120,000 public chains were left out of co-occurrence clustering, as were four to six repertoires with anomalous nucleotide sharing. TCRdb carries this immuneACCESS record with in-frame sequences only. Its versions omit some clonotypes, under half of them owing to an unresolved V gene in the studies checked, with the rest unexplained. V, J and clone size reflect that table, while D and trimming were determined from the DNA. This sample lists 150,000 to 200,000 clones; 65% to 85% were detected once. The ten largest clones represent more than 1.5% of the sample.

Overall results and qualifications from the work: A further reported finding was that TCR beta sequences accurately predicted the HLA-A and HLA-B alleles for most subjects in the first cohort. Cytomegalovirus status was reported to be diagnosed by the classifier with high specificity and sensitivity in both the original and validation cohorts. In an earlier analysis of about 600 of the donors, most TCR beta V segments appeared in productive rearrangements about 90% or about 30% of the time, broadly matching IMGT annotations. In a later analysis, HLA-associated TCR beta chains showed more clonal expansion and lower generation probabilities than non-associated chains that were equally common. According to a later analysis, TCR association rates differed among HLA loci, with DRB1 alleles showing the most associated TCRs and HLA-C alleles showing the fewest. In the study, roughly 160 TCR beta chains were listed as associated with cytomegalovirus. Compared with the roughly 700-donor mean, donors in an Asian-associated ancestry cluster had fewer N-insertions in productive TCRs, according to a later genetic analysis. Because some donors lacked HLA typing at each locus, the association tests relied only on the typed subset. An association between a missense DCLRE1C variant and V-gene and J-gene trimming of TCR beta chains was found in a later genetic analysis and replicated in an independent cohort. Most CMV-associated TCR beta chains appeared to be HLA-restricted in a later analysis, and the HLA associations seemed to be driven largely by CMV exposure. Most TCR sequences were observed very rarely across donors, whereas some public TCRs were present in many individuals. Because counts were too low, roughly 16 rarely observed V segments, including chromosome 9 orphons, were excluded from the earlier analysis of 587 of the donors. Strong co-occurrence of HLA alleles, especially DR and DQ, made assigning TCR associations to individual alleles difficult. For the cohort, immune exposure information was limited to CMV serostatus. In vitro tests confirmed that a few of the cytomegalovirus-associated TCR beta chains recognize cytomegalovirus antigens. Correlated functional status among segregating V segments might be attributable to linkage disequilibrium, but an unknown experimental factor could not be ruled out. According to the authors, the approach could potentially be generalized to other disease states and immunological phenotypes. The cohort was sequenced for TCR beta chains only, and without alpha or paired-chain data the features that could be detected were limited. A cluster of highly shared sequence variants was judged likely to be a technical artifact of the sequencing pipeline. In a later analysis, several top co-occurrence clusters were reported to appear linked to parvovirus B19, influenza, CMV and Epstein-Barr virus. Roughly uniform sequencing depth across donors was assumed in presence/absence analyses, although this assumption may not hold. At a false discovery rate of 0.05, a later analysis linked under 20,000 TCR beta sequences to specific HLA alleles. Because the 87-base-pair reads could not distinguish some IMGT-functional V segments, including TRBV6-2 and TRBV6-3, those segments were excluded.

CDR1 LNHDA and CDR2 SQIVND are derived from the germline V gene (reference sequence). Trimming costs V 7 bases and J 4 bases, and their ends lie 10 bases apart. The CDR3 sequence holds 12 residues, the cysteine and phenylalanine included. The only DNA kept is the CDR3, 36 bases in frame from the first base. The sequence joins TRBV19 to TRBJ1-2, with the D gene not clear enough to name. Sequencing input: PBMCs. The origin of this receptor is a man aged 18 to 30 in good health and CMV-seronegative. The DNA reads TGTGCCAGTAAGGAGGGAGGCTATGGCTACACCTTC. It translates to CASKEGGYGYTF.